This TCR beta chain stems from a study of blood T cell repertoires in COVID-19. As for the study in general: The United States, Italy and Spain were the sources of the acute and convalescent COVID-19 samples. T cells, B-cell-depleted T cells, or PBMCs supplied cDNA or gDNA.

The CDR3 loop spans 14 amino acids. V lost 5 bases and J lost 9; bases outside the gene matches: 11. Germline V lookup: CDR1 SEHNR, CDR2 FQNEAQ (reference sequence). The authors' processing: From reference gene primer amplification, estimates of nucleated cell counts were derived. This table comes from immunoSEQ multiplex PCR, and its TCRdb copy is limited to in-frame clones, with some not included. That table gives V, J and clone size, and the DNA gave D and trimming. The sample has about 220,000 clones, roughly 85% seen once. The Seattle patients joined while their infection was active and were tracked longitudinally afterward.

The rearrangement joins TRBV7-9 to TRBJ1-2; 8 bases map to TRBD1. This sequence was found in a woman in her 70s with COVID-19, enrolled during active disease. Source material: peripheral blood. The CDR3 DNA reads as TGTGCCAGCAGCCACACCCTAGGACAGGGTAGCTACACCTTC. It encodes CASSHTLGQGSYTF.